The 18 T cell receptor beta chains below were found in one sample sequenced in a study of blood T cells in healthy people across ages. Then a second PCR, running roughly 7 to 12 cycles, was carried out with a sample-barcoded 5' primer and a J-beta primer mix. Each CDR3 protein gets one entry after TCRdb re-called the 5' RACE reads with MiXCR. Among 550,000 to 750,000 distinct CDR3 sequences, around 20% were seen once, and the ten largest hold about 3.6%. Input material: blood. The receptors stem from a man in his 70s in good health.

The V gene is TRBV20-1, the J gene TRBJ2-5; D is undetermined. The germline V gene has CDR1 DFQATT and CDR2 SNEGSKA (reference sequence). This CDR3 has 12 amino acids. The V gene lost 5 bases and the J gene lost 2 bases, with 9 bases spanning the gap. CDR3 coding DNA: TGCAGTGCTCATACAAATCAAGAGACCCAGTACTTC. As protein: CSAHTNQETQYF.

This clonotype was seen a few times. V gene TRBV29-1 combines with J gene TRBJ1-4; D is unclear. CDR1 is SQVTM and CDR2 is ANQGSEA in the germline V gene. The germline V and J ends were trimmed by 5 bases and 7 bases, with 8 bases remaining between them. The CDR3 is 11 residues long. CDR3 DNA: TGCAGCGTTTCACAGAGTGAAAAACTGTTTTTT. It encodes CSVSQSEKLFF.

The chain combines TRBV5-1 with TRBJ1-4; perhaps TRBD1 as D (5 bases). Germline assignment: CDR1 SGHRS and CDR2 YFSETQ. The CDR3 spans 15 residues. V was trimmed by 4 bases and J by 3 bases, leaving 13 bases between them. The CDR3 DNA sequence: TGCGCCAGCAGCCTCGGTTGGGGGTCTAATGAAAAACTGTTTTTT. It codes for CASSLGWGSNEKLFF. Variable domain in full (rest from reference TRBV5-1 and TRBJ1-4): KAGVTQTPRYLIKTRGQQVTLSCSPISGHRSVSWYQQTPGQGLQFLFEYFSETQRNKGNFPGRFSGRQFSNSRSEMNVSTLELGDSALYLCASSLGWGSNEKLFFGSGTQLSVL.

The J gene is TRBJ1-3, the V gene TRBV10-3; 8 bases are a match to TRBD1. With 3 bases clipped from V and 4 bases from J, the junction kept 5 bases outside the gene matches. The germline V gene encodes CDR1 ENHRY and CDR2 SYGVKD. The CDR3 contains 15 residues. CDR3 loop: CAISDQGARGNTIYF. CDR3 in DNA: TGTGCCATCAGTGACCAGGGGGCAAGAGGAAACACCATATATTTT.

In its sample, this clonotype was seen a few times. The chain is built from TRBV7-9 and TRBJ2-7; 7 nucleotides match TRBD1. The CDR3 loop spans 14 amino acids. Trimming cost V 6 bases and J 2 bases; bases outside gene matches: 7. Germline V gives CDR1 SEHNR, CDR2 FQNEAQ (reference sequence). The CDR3 here is CASRGRDRTYEQYF. CDR3 DNA sequence: TGTGCCAGCAGGGGTAGGGACAGAACCTACGAGCAGTACTTC.

This clonotype was found a few times. The CDR3 is CSVLGRLNNEQFF. CDR3 in DNA: TGCAGCGTTCTAGGTAGATTAAACAATGAGCAGTTCTTC. This chain links TRBV29-1 with TRBJ2-1; D is undetermined. This CDR3 is built from 13 residues. The germline V and J ends were trimmed by 5 bases and 5 bases, with 13 bases remaining between them. Germline loops: CDR1 SQVTM, CDR2 ANQGSEA.

The J gene is TRBJ2-7, the V gene TRBV4-2, with D maybe TRBD1 (6 bases). The CDR3 sequence is 15 residues long. CDR1 is LGHNA and CDR2 is YNFKEQ in the germline V gene. The CDR3 is CVSSQETGGADEQYF. The CDR3 coding sequence is TGTGTCAGTAGCCAAGAGACAGGTGGGGCCGACGAGCAGTACTTC.

The CDR3 is CASSVEPFYGYTF. CDR3 nucleotide sequence: TGTGCCAGCAGCGTAGAGCCTTTCTATGGCTACACCTTC. The chain links TRBV9 to TRBJ1-2; no clear D. V lost 0 bases to trimming and J lost 4 bases, with 7 bases between them. Germline V CDR1 and CDR2: SGDLS, YYNGEE. The CDR3 is 13 residues long. Filled out from reference TRBV9 and TRBJ1-2, the complete variable domain reads DSGVTQTPKHLITATGQRVTLRCSPRSGDLSVYWYQQSLDQGLQFLIQYYNGEERAKGNILERFSAQQFPDLHSELNLSSLELGDSALYFCASSVEPFYGYTFGSGTRLTVV.

DNA of the CDR3: TGCAGTGCTACCCGAACTAGCGGGGCGGGTGATACGCAGTATTTT. It encodes CSATRTSGAGDTQYF. The rearrangement joins TRBV20-1 to TRBJ2-3, with 10 bases matching TRBD2. From germline, CDR1 is DFQATT and CDR2 SNEGSKA (reference sequence). This CDR3 has 15 residues. V shed 4 bases, J shed 6 bases, and the junction held 10 bases outside the gene matches.

The rearrangement uses TRBV2 and TRBJ2-2, with D uncertain. Germline values: CDR1 SNHLY, CDR2 FYNNEI. Trimming shortened V by 3 bases and J by 5 bases, and 10 bases separated the two germline ends. This CDR3 spans 14 amino acids. The CDR3 bases are TGTGCCAGCAGTGACCTCCCCGGGACCGGGGAGCTGTTTTTT. It codes for CASSDLPGTGELFF.

This chain joins TRBV27 and TRBJ2-4; 8 nucleotides match TRBD1. The trim removed 6 bases at V and 2 bases at J, leaving 6 bases unmatched. This CDR3 spans 15 amino acids. Germline V lookup: CDR1 MNHEY, CDR2 SMNVEV (reference sequence). This chain's CDR3 is CASRSGGESKNIQYF. CDR3 DNA sequence: TGTGCCAGCAGATCAGGGGGCGAATCCAAAAACATTCAGTACTTC.

V gene TRBV12-3 or TRBV12-4 combines with J gene TRBJ2-1; D is unclear. The CDR3 is made up of 13 amino acids. V lost 6 bases and J 2 bases, leaving 8 bases between the germline ends. CDR3: CASSSQAYNEQFF. As DNA, the CDR3 is TGTGCCAGCAGCTCACAAGCCTACAATGAGCAGTTCTTC.

This clonotype was counted only a few times. This chain uses TRBV5-1 with TRBJ2-3, with D perhaps matching TRBD2 (6 bases). The germline V gene has CDR1 SGHRS and CDR2 YFSETQ. The V gene lost 0 bases and the J gene lost 2 bases, with 10 bases spanning the gap. The CDR3 length is 15 residues. The CDR3 reads CASSLVRRDTDTQYF. The CDR3 DNA reads TGCGCCAGCAGCTTGGTTCGGCGGGACACAGATACGCAGTATTTT.

This clonotype occurred a few times. This chain uses TRBV29-1 with TRBJ2-3; 8 bases are a match to TRBD2. Germline V gene data show CDR1 as SQVTM and CDR2 as ANQGSEA. The length of the CDR3 is 13 residues. With 7 bases clipped from V and 2 bases from J, the junction kept 5 bases outside the gene matches. The DNA of the CDR3 is TGCAGCGCAATAGCGGGGAACACAGATACGCAGTATTTT. Residues: CSAIAGNTDTQYF.

J is TRBJ2-5 and V is TRBV15; 7 bases line up with TRBD2. CDR3 length: 11 residues. The V segment lost 3 bases and the J segment 14 bases; nucleotides outside the gene matches: 6. Germline lookup yields CDR1 LNHNV and CDR2 YYDKDF (reference sequence). As DNA, the CDR3 is TGTGCCACCAGCAGTAACGGGAGGCTATACTTC. This codes for CATSSNGRLYF.

This clonotype was picked up a small number of times. This chain uses TRBV3-1 with TRBJ1-5, with D possibly matching TRBD1 (5 bases). Germline-derived CDR1 and CDR2 are LGHDT and YNNKEL (reference sequence). Trimming took off 5 bases at V and 4 bases at J, with 9 bases between the two ends. This CDR3 spans 13 amino acids. The CDR3 DNA follows: TGTGCCAGCAGCGTCCCAGGGAATCAGCCCCAGCATTTT. Its translation: CASSVPGNQPQHF.

V and J are TRBV27 and TRBJ2-1; 7 nucleotides align to TRBD2. J was trimmed by 7 bases and V by 5 bases; bases with no gene match: 11. Per the germline V gene, CDR1 is MNHEY and CDR2 is SMNVEV (reference sequence). The CDR3 runs to 15 residues. CDR3 DNA: TGTGCCAGCAGTCCCGGACTAGGTGGCGGGAATGAGCAGTTCTTC. Amino acid sequence: CASSPGLGGGNEQFF.

J is TRBJ2-5 and V is TRBV30; weak D call: TRBD2 (6 bases). Trimming left V 1 base short and J 4 bases short, with 13 bases between. This CDR3 is 14 amino acids long. From germline, CDR1 is GTSNPN and CDR2 SVGIG (reference sequence). The CDR3 here is CAWSGTFGGETQYF. CDR3 nucleotide sequence: TGTGCCTGGAGTGGGACCTTCGGGGGAGAGACCCAGTACTTC.